These 2 T cell receptor beta chains were sequenced from one sample in a study of chemoradiotherapy in HPV16-positive cancers. Assay used: immunoSEQ multiplex PCR; TCRdb lists only in-frame clones, some missing. The sample consists of around 30,000 clones, about 91% of them appearing once. The sample here was blood, taken from a patient who underwent chemoradiotherapy. Receptors were obtained from a human donor with HPV-associated anogenital cancer.

The table lists this clone with a few counts. The V gene is TRBV5-6, the J gene TRBJ2-6; maybe TRBD1 (6 bases). V was pared by 1 base and J by 0 bases, with 14 bases between. Germline CDR1 SGHDT, CDR2 YYEEEE. The CDR3 is 18 residues long. This CDR3 reads CASSLRRDTYSGANVLTF. The CDR3 nucleotides read TGTGCCAGCAGCTTGCGTCGGGACACCTACTCTGGGGCCAACGTCCTGACTTTC.

The chain recombines TRBV6-1 with TRBJ2-7; D is unclear. V was pared by 3 bases and J by 3 bases, with 6 bases between. Germline loops: CDR1 MNHNS, CDR2 SASEGT. This CDR3 comprises 12 residues. The CDR3 loop is CASSEQDYEQYF. DNA of the CDR3: TGTGCCAGCAGTGAGCAGGACTACGAGCAGTACTTC.